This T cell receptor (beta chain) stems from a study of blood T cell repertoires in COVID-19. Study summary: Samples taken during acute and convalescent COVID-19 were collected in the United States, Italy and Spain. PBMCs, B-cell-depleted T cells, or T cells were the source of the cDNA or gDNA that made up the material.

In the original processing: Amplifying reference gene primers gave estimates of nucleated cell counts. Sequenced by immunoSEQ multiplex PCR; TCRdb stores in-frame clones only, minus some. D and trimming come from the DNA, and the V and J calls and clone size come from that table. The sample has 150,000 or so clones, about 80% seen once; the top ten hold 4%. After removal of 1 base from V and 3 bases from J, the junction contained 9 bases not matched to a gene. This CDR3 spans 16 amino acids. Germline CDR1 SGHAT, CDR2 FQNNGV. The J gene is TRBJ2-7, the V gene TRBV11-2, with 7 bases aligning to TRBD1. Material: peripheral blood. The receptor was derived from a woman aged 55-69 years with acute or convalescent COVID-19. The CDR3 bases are TGTGCCAGCAGCTTAGGTATAGGGGGCAGTCACTACGAGCAGTACTTC. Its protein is CASSLGIGGSHYEQYF.